This TCR beta chain was identified during a study of beta chain features in type 1 diabetes. Turning to the study itself: When patients were set against healthy donors, age, gender and cell yields were similar.

The single heparinised draw taken from each donor contained around 120 mL of blood on average. CD4+ cells of the naive, central memory, regulatory and stem cell-like memory types were sorted via CD45RO/CCR7/CD25/CD127/CD95/CD27. This clone was counted between two and nine times. What it binds is unknown. The length of the CDR3 is 14 residues. CDR1 SGHTA and CDR2 FQGNSA come from the germline V gene. The V segment lost 5 bases and the J segment 5 bases; nucleotides outside the gene matches: 6. Findings of the study overall: Among patients with Type 1 diabetes, TCRB CDR3s were moderately but significantly shorter in every one of the four CD4+ subsets. In comparison with healthy donors, patients had naive, central memory and Treg TCRB repertoires that appeared more similar.

Isolated RNA was reverse transcribed in full, so expressed TCRB transcripts were sequenced. The assay was immunoSEQ multiplex PCR, and TCRdb's table has in-frame clones only and misses some. The sample has some 23,000 clones, about 63% seen once; the top ten hold about 1%. This TCR came from a middle-aged woman with type 1 diabetes. Sequencing input: stem cell memory CD4+ T cells from blood. The chain couples TRBV7-2 to TRBJ2-4; TRBD1 agrees at 7 bases. Written as DNA, the CDR3 is TGTGCCAGCAGCCAAGATGGGACAGAAAACATTCAGTACTTC. Translating it yields CASSQDGTENIQYF.